This T cell receptor (beta chain) was recorded in a study of T cell responses to AZD1222 COVID-19 vaccine. V lost 0 bases to trimming and J lost 1 base, with 10 bases between them. The germline gives CDR1 SGHTA, CDR2 FQGNSA. This CDR3 spans 15 amino acids. TCRdb's table, derived via immunoSEQ multiplex PCR, lists solely in-frame clones and lacks some. The repertoire consists of 100,000 to 150,000 clones, with around 87% occurring once and the leading ten covering under 3%. This clone was recorded once. The V gene is TRBV7-2, the J gene TRBJ2-7; D not resolved. The receptor's source is an adult who received the AZD1222 COVID-19 vaccine. The starting material was peripheral blood, obtained 28 days after the second AZD1222 dose. The chain's CDR3 is CASSLAWSSSYEQYF. The CDR3 nucleotides are TGTGCCAGCAGCTTAGCGTGGAGCAGTTCCTACGAGCAGTACTTC.